These 4 T cell receptor beta chains came from one sample sequenced in a study of blood T cell repertoires in COVID-19. This table comes from immunoSEQ multiplex PCR, and its TCRdb copy is limited to in-frame clones, with some not included. The repertoire has about 200,000 clones, more than 80% of them found once; the top ten carry 8% to 13%. Sequenced input: peripheral blood. Every receptor here comes from a woman aged 80 or older with acute or convalescent COVID-19.

The chain couples TRBV5-8 to TRBJ1-1; no clear D. This CDR3 spans 12 amino acids. CDR1 is SGHTS, CDR2 YDEGEE, per germline. Trimming took off 2 bases at V and 9 bases at J, with 11 bases between the two ends. CDR3 sequence reads: CASSFGETKAFF. The CDR3 coding sequence is TGTGCCAGCAGCTTTGGAGAAACGAAAGCTTTCTTT.

The chain combines TRBV7-2 with TRBJ1-2; 9 bases are shared with TRBD1. This CDR3 is built from 15 residues. The V gene's germline CDR1 is SGHTA and CDR2 FQGNSA. With V trimmed by 4 bases and J by 8 bases, 11 bases remained unmatched. The CDR3 DNA sequence: TGTGCCAGCAGCTCAAACCCACAGGGGGCCGTCGGCTACACCTTC. This codes for CASSSNPQGAVGYTF.

The chain links TRBV19 to TRBJ2-7; D is perhaps TRBD2 (6 bases). The CDR3 loop spans 15 amino acids. Germline V gives CDR1 LNHDA, CDR2 SQIVND (reference sequence). The ends were cut back, 2 bases at V and 3 bases at J, with 14 bases in the middle. CDR3 bases: TGTGCCAGTAGTATATTTGGTGGAGGGGTCTACGAGCAGTACTTC. It translates to CASSIFGGGVYEQYF.

This clone is a singleton in its sample. The V gene is TRBV6-1, the J gene TRBJ1-5, with unresolved D. The CDR3 runs 12 residues. Trimming pared 1 base from V and 5 bases from J, leaving 3 bases between. Germline V CDR1 and CDR2: MNHNS, SASEGT. CDR3 sequence (DNA): TGTGCCAGCAGTGAAGGAGATCAGCCCCAGCATTTT. Protein product: CASSEGDQPQHF.